The sequence of this TCR beta chain was determined in a study of T cells in Graves' hyperthyroidism and ophthalmopathy. This clonotype was observed at least ten times. Using RNA transcripts as the source, TCR beta CDR3 regions were amplified. TCR CDR3 regions were first amplified by RT-PCR with HTBI primers. From the multiplex PCR reads, TCRdb called clonotypes with MiXCR, one entry per CDR3 protein. The sample has around 690,000 distinct CDR3 sequences; roughly a sixth are singletons. V lost 6 bases and J 2 bases, leaving 15 bases between the germline ends. Per the germline V gene, CDR1 is KGHDR and CDR2 is SFDVKD. The CDR3 consists of 15 residues.

Sequencing was carried out using blood. The receptor comes from a man between 45 and 60 years old with Graves' hyperthyroidism. The genes are TRBV24-1 and TRBJ2-5; tentative D call: TRBD1 (6 bases). CDR3 sequence reads: CATSQPGQPQETQYF. The CDR3 coding sequence is TGTGCCACCAGTCAGCCCGGACAGCCTCAAGAGACCCAGTACTTC.